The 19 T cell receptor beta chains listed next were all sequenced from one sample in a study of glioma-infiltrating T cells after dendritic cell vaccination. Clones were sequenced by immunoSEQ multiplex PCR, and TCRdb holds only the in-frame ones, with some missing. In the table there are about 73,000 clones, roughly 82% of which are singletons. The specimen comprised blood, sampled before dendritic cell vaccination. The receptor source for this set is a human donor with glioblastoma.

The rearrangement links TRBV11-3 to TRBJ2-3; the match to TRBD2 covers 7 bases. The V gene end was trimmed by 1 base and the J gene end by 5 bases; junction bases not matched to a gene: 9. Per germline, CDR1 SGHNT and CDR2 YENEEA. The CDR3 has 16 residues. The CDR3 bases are TGTGCCAGCAGCTTAGGGGAACTAGCGCCCGGAGATACGCAGTATTTT. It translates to CASSLGELAPGDTQYF.

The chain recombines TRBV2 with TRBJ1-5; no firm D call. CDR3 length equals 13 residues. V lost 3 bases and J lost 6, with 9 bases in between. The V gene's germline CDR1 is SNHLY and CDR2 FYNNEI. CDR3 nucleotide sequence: TGTGCCAGCAGTGATGGCGGGATTCAGCCCCAGCATTTT. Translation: CASSDGGIQPQHF.

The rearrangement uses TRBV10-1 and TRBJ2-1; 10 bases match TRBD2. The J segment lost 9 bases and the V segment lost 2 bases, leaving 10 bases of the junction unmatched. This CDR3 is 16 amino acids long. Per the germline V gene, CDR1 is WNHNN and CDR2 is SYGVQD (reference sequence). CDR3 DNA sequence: TGCGCCAGCAGTGAGGGCTCTAGCGGGAGTAACTTTGAGCAGTTCTTC. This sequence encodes CASSEGSSGSNFEQFF.

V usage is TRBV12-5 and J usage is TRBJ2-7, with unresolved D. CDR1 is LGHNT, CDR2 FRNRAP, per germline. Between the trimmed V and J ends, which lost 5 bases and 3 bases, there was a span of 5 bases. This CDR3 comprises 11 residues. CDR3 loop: CASGEVYEQYF. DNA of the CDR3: TGTGCTAGTGGTGAGGTCTACGAGCAGTACTTC. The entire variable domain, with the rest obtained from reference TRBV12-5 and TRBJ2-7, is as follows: DARVTQTPRHKVTEMGQEVTMRCQPILGHNTVFWYRQTMMQGLELLAYFRNRAPLDDSGMPKDRFSAEMPDATLATLKIQPSEPRDSAVYFCASGEVYEQYFGPGTRLTVT.

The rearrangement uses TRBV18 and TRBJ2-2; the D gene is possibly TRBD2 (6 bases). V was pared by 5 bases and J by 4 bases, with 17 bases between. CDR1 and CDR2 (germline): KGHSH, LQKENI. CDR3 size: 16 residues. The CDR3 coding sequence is TGTGCCAGCTCATCCCAGACTCCCGGGAGCACCGGGGAGCTGTTTTTT. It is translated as CASSSQTPGSTGELFF.

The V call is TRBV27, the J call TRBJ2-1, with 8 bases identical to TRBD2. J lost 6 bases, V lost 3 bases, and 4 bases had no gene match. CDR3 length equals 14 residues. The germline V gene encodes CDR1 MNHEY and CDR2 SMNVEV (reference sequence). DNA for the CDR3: TGTGCCAGCAGTTTGAGCGGGAGAGTCAATGAGCAGTTCTTC. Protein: CASSLSGRVNEQFF.

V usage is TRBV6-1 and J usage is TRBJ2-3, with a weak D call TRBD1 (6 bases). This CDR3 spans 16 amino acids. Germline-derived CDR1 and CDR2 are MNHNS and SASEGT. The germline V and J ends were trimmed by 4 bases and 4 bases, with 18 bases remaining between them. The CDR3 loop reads CASSVAPGGTADTQYF. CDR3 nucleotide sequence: TGTGCCAGCAGTGTGGCCCCTGGGGGCACGGCAGATACGCAGTATTTT.

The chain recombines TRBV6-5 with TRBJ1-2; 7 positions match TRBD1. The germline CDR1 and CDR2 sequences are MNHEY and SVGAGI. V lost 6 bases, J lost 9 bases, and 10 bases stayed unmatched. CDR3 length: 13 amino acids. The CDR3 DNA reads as TGTGCCAGCAGCTTGACAGGGTACGATCGCTACACCTTC. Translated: CASSLTGYDRYTF.

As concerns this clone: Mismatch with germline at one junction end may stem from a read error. This CDR3 is CASSDLDSNQPQHF. The CDR3 DNA reads as TGTGCCAGCAGTGATTTGGATAGCAACCAGCCCCAGCATTTT. This chain links TRBV2 with TRBJ1-5; D is ambiguous. Germline V gene lookup returns CDR1 SNHLY and CDR2 FYNNEI. This CDR3 region has 14 residues.

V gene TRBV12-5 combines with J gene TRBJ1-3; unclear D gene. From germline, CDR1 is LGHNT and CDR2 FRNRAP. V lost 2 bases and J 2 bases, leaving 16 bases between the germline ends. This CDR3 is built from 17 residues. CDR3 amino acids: CASGLSPSGWAGNTIYF. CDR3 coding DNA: TGTGCTAGTGGTTTGTCCCCGTCAGGATGGGCTGGAAACACCATATATTTT.

CDR3 in amino acids: CASSLAGRGHSEAFF. The CDR3, as DNA: TGTGCCAGCAGCTTGGCTGGCAGGGGACATAGTGAAGCTTTCTTT. The rearrangement uses TRBV5-6 and TRBJ1-1; D perhaps matches TRBD1 (6 bases). The V end lost 0 bases, the J end lost 7 bases, and 16 bases lay between the germline ends. This CDR3 has 15 amino acids. The germline gives CDR1 SGHDT, CDR2 YYEEEE. Complete variable domain (other parts from reference TRBV5-6 and TRBJ1-1): DAGVTQSPTHLIKTRGQQVTLRCSPKSGHDTVSWYQQALGQGPQFIFQYYEEEERQRGNFPDRFSGHQFPNYSSELNVNALLLGDSALYLCASSLAGRGHSEAFFGQGTRLTVV.

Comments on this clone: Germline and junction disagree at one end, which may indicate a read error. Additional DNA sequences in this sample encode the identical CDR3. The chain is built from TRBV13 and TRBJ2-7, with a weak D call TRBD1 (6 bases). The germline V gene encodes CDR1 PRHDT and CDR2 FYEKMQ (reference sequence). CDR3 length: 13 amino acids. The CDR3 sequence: CASSSYRAYEQYF. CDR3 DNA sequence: TGTGCCAGCAGCTCCTACAGGGCCTACGAGCAGTACTTT.

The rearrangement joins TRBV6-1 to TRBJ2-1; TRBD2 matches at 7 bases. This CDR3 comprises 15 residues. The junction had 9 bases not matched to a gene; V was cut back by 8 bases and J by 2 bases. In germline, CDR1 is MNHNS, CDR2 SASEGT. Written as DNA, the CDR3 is TGTGCCAGCGCTATTTCGCGGGGGACCTACAATGAGCAGTTCTTC. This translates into CASAISRGTYNEQFF.

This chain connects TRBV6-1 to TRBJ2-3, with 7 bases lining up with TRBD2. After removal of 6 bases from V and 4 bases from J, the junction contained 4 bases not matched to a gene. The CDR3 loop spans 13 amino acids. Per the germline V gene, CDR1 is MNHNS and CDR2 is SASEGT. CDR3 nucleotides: TGTGCCAGCAGCGGGGGGAAGGCAGATACGCAGTATTTT. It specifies CASSGGKADTQYF.

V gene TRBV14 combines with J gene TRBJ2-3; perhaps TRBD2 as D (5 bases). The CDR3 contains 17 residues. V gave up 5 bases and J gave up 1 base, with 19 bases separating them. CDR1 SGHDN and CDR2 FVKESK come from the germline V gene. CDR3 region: CASSSRTLPKGTDTQYF. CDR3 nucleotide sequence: TGTGCCAGCAGCTCTCGGACTTTACCCAAGGGCACAGATACGCAGTATTTT. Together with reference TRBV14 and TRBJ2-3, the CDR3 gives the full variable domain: EAGVTQFPSHSVIEKGQTVTLRCDPISGHDNLYWYRRVMGKEIKFLLHFVKESKQDESGMPNNRFLAERTGGTYSTLKVQPAELEDSGVYFCASSSRTLPKGTDTQYFGPGTRLTVL.

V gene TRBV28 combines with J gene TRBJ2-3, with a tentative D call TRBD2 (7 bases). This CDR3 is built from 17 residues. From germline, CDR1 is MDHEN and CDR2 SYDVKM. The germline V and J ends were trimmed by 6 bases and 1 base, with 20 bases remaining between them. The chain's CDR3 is CASSLGAGEGGTDTQYF. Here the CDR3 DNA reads TGTGCCAGCAGCCTGGGGGCGGGAGAGGGGGGCACAGATACGCAGTATTTT. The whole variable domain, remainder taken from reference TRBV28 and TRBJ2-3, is DVKVTQSSRYLVKRTGEKVFLECVQDMDHENMFWYRQDPGLGLRLIYFSYDVKMKEKGDIPEGYSVSREKKERFSLILESASTNQTSMYLCASSLGAGEGGTDTQYFGPGTRLTVL.

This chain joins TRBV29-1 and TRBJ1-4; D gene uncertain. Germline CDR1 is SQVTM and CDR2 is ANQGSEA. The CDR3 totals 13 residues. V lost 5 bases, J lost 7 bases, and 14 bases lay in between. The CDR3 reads CSVFGGPTEKLFF. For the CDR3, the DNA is TGCAGCGTTTTCGGAGGACCCACTGAAAAACTGTTTTTT.

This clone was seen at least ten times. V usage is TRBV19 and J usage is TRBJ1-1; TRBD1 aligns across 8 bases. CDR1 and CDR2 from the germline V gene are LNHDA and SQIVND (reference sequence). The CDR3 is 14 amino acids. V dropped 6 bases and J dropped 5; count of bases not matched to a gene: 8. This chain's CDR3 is CASSLQGVTTEAFF. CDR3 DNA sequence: TGTGCCAGTAGCTTACAGGGGGTAACTACTGAAGCTTTCTTT.

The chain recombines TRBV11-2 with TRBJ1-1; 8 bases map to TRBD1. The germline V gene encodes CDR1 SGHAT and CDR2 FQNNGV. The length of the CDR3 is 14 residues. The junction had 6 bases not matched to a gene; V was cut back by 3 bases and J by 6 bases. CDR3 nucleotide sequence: TGTGCCAGCAGCTTCCAGGGGGCTGGCGCTGAAGCTTTCTTT. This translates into CASSFQGAGAEAFF.